This TCR beta chain was found in a study of cytomegalovirus exposure and HLA in healthy donors (dated by TCRdb to about 2017). Some background on the complete study: An earlier analysis of several hundred of the donors reported about 290 Gb of sequence data and some 120 million unique TCR beta sequences from about 200 million T cells. Approximately 310 gigabases of sequencing data and around 85 million unique TCR sequences made up an early release that covered about 640 HLA-typed donors. Of the 398 genotyped donors, over 70% fell in the genetic ancestry cluster associated with self-reported Caucasian donors. The aim of the study was to test whether cataloging public T cell receptors could identify signatures of past pathogen exposure. The study profiled the T cell repertoires of 500 to 800 subjects by immunosequencing and related them to cytomegalovirus serostatus. Along with the roughly 670-subject first cohort, a separate validation cohort of over a hundred different subjects was used. The study combined high-throughput TCR immunosequencing, statistical association of individual TCRs with disease status, and machine learning to predict cytomegalovirus infection status. A later analysis re-examined previously published TCR beta repertoires from roughly 650 donors and added high-resolution HLA genotyping to investigate patterns of TCR occurrence. In the later analysis, no new phenotypic data were used to find candidate immune exposures; instead, reliance was placed on TCR beta sequences and their occurrence across donors. In an earlier analysis of more than 550 of the donors, high-throughput TCR beta sequencing was used to judge whether each TCR beta V gene segment behaved as functional or pseudogenic. Donor age, sex, ethnicity and CMV serostatus were compiled alongside the repertoire data. A later genetic analysis used genome-wide SNP genotypes for about three fifths of the 666 donors, treating that subset as a discovery cohort. All discovery cohort repertoires had been generated using a single sequencing platform. HLA typing included class I and class II loci at four-digit resolution. The number of donors typed differed by locus, with about 629-630 for A, B, C, DRB1 and DQB1, around 500 for DQA1, under 610 for DPA1, and around 460 for DPB1. Roughly five DR-DQ haplotypes were handled as single units for association and clustering because linkage in the cohort was strong. Across under 500 genotyped donors of the cohort, an average of about 200,000 unique TCR beta nucleotide sequences per donor were sequenced, and roughly 18% of those sequences were non-productive.

What the study reported, not specific to this receptor: In both the original and validation cohorts, the classifier was reported to diagnose cytomegalovirus status with high specificity and sensitivity. Because HLA typing was unavailable for some donors at each locus, only the typed subset was used in association tests. CMV serostatus was the only immune exposure information available for the cohort. Some IMGT-functional V segments, including TRBV6-2 and TRBV6-3, could not be distinguished by the 87-base-pair reads and were therefore excluded. The study gave a list of under 200 TCR beta chains associated with cytomegalovirus. In a later analysis, most CMV-associated TCR beta chains were found to appear HLA-restricted, with HLA associations seemingly driven largely by CMV exposure. While some public TCRs were present in many individuals, most TCR sequences turned up only very rarely across donors. In vitro tests confirmed that a few of the cytomegalovirus-associated TCR beta chains recognize cytomegalovirus antigens. A further reported finding was that TCR beta sequences accurately predicted the HLA-A and HLA-B alleles for most subjects in the first cohort. This cohort had only TCR beta chains sequenced, and the lack of alpha or paired-chain data limited which features could be detected. Because counts were too low, around 17 rarely observed V segments, including chromosome 9 orphons, were left out of the earlier analysis of about 500 of the donors. In a later genetic analysis, a missense DCLRE1C variant was associated with V-gene and J-gene trimming of TCR beta chains, and the association was replicated in an independent cohort. Broadly in line with IMGT annotations, most TCR beta V segments showed up in productive rearrangements about 87% or about 30% of the time in an earlier analysis of about 500 of the donors. When HLA alleles, especially DR and DQ, strongly co-occurred, attributing TCR associations to individual alleles was difficult. Linkage disequilibrium might explain the correlated functional status among segregating V segments, but an unknown experimental factor could not be ruled out. Presence/absence analyses assumed roughly uniform sequencing depth across donors, an assumption that may not hold. A later analysis associated about 17,000 TCR beta sequences with specific HLA alleles at a false discovery rate of 0.05. In a later analysis, TCR association rates were found to vary across HLA loci, with the most associated TCRs seen for DRB1 alleles and the fewest for HLA-C alleles. According to a later genetic analysis, donors in an Asian-associated ancestry cluster had fewer N-insertions in productive TCRs than the approximately 670-donor mean. A cluster of highly shared sequence variants was judged likely to be a technical artifact of the sequencing pipeline. In a later analysis, HLA-associated TCR beta chains showed more clonal expansion and lower generation probabilities than non-associated chains that were equally common. It was suggested by the authors that the approach could potentially be generalized to other disease states and immunological phenotypes. In a later analysis, several top co-occurrence clusters were reported to appear linked to parvovirus B19, influenza, CMV and Epstein-Barr virus.

Points on this clone: The antigen it recognizes is unknown. It has no much larger one-base neighbor in the sample; base qualities were not kept.

CDR1 DFQATT and CDR2 SNEGSKA were looked up in the germline V gene (reference sequence). Trimming accounts for 5 bases at V and 5 bases at J, while the number of junction bases matched to no gene is 2. Taken from cysteine to phenylalanine, the CDR3 has 11 residues. Of the read, only the CDR3 DNA is kept; its 33 bases are in frame from base 1. Preparation of the library involved the immunoSEQ multiplex PCR assay. The multiplex PCR relied on a mix of 60 forward primers for TCR Vbeta segments and 13 reverse primers for TCR Jbeta segments. A multiplex PCR assay on genomic DNA amplified the CDR3 region of rearranged TCR beta genes. Amplified TCR beta libraries were sequenced as 87-base-pair reads on the Illumina HiSeq System. As for the authors' bioinformatics: In a later analysis, roughly 80 million unique TCR beta chains were counted across the 650 to 750 repertoires, and roughly 9.9 million of these chains were shared by at least two donors. Raw reads were error-corrected and collapsed into unique sequences with a nearest-neighbor algorithm that merged closely related sequences to remove PCR and sequencing errors. V, D and J gene segments were assigned by aligning CDR3 sequences to IMGT reference sequences. Each retained sequence needed at least a six-nucleotide match to both a V gene segment and a J gene segment. A rearrangement was called productive if the CDR3 had no stop codons and remained in frame with V and J, and every other rearrangement was called non-productive. CDR3 was defined according to IMGT convention as the region running from the second conserved V-encoded cysteine to the conserved J-encoded phenylalanine. The earlier analysis of around 640 of the donors excluded sequences that lacked an unambiguous match to a single V gene segment. An earlier analysis of approximately 590 of the donors called V segments functional above 56.7% productive rearrangements and segregating when the between-donor standard deviation exceeded 5%. A statistical classification framework was built to diagnose cytomegalovirus status from the catalog of TCR beta chain sequences. In a later analysis, TCR nucleotide sequences were compared against IMGT/GENE-DB human TR gene sequences so that V and J genes could be assigned. A later analysis assigned CDR3 sequences and most-parsimonious VDJ recombination scenarios with the TCRdist pipeline. In a later analysis, each TCR beta chain was defined by its CDR3 amino acid sequence together with its V-gene family, and reads without a unique V-gene family were excluded. To address suspected cross-contamination and a sequencing artifact, a later analysis removed 450 to 700 highly shared, low-generation-probability nucleotide sequences. In a later analysis, a clonal expansion index was calculated for each public chain from normalized within-repertoire ranks of inferred template counts. In a later analysis, generation probabilities were computed using a VDJ recombination model fitted to out-of-frame rearrangements, and the results were checked against IGoR. A later analysis scored TCR-TCR, TCR-HLA and TCR-CMV co-occurrence with hypergeometric tests, applying a repertoire-size bias correction to TCR pairs. In a later analysis, false discovery rates were estimated by permuting HLA or CMV assignments 20 times. In a later analysis, co-occurring TCRs were grouped with DBSCAN, and TCRdist sequence similarity was added when clustering was performed within HLA-allele-positive subsets. Co-occurrence clustering excluded repertoires with fewer than 30,000 or more than 120,000 public chains, plus five with anomalous nucleotide sharing. TCRdb retrieved this table from immuneACCESS and kept in-frame rearrangements only. Not all clones are present; in checked studies, unresolved V genes account for under half, and no reason is known for the remainder. From that table come the V and J calls and clone size; the DNA was used to work out D and trimming. A total of about 98,000 clones appear in this sample, around 60% of them only once. About 4.5% of the sample is held by the ten biggest clonotypes.

The cohort was made up of approximately 700 healthy bone marrow donors. At the time of sampling, every cohort member was nominally healthy, though immune exposures that went unrecorded were likely present. CMV serostatus was positive for about 300 and negative for about 50% of the roughly 700 cohort members, and was not recorded for this donor. A peripheral blood sample was collected from each donor, and TCR beta sequencing was performed on peripheral blood mononuclear cells. Genomic DNA was extracted from the blood cell samples with the Qiagen DNeasy Blood Extraction Kit. Source material: PBMCs. The sequence joins TRBV20-1 to TRBJ1-1, and 7 junctional nucleotides match TRBD1. This clonotype was obtained from a human donor in good health. The CDR3 here reads CSAQGETEAFF. In nucleotides, the sequence is TGCAGTGCTCAGGGGGAAACTGAAGCTTTCTTT.